The rows below give T cell receptor beta chains drawn from one sample of a study of shared clonotypes between healthy human individuals. Libraries were prepared by immunoSEQ multiplex PCR; TCRdb keeps only in-frame clonotypes and omits some of them. Of around 550,000 clones listed, almost 97% were seen once; the top ten hold about 0.054%. Sequencing input: naive CD4+ T cells sorted from blood. These receptors all stem from a woman in her twenties or thirties in good health. Both conserved end residues are part of each CDR3. The order of the fields is clone size, J gene, V gene, D gene, CDR3 DNA, CDR3 protein. D genes are given only for firm matches. A row's size may be missing; if present it is once, few, many or a size class.

. TRBJ2-1 TRBV5-1 TRBD2 TGCGCCAGCAGCTTCGGGGGACTAGGGCTTCCGATCAGCTCCTACAATGAGCAGTTCTTC CASSFGGLGLPISSYNEQFF
. TRBJ2-2 TRBV2 . TGTGCCAGCTTAGAGGACGCCGGGGAGCTGTTTTTT CASLEDAGELFF
. TRBJ2-1 TRBV5-1 TRBD2 TGCGCCAGCGGCCCAATAGCGGGAGGGCGTCAGAATGAGCAGTTCTTC CASGPIAGGRQNEQFF
. TRBJ2-7 TRBV6-1 . TGTGCCAGCAGTTACCAGGACGAGCAGTACTTC CASSYQDEQYF
. TRBJ2-3 TRBV9 TRBD2 TGTGCCAGCAGCGAAGGGACTAGCGGGAGTGATACGCAGTATTTT CASSEGTSGSDTQYF
. TRBJ1-2 TRBV7-9 . TGTGCCAGCAGCAATACTGGGGTTGGCTACACCTTC CASSNTGVGYTF
. TRBJ2-3 TRBV19 TRBD1 TGTGCCAGTAGGGCAGGCAGGGGGCAAGATACGCAGTATTTT CASRAGRGQDTQYF
. TRBJ2-7 TRBV28 . TGTGCCAGCAGTTTAGGCGGATCCTACGAGCAGTACTTC CASSLGGSYEQYF
. TRBJ2-7 TRBV20-1 . TGCAGTGCTAGGGGCCTTAACGAGCAGTACTTC CSARGLNEQYF
. TRBJ2-5 TRBV18 TRBD1 TGTGCCAGCTCACCAGTCAGACAGGGAGTGTATCAAGAGACCCAGTACTTC CASSPVRQGVYQETQYF
. TRBJ2-7 TRBV7-6 TRBD2 TGTGCCAGCAACTATCGCGGCCCGGCTAGCGGGAGAAAGCAGTACTTC CASNYRGPASGRKQYF
. TRBJ2-1 TRBV25-1 TRBD1 TGTGCCAGCTCGACAGGGGGCTCCTACAATGAGCAGTTCTTC CASSTGGSYNEQFF
. TRBJ2-7 TRBV6-1 . TGTGCCAGCAGTGTACGGGGCCTTCACGAGCAGTACTTC CASSVRGLHEQYF
. TRBJ2-7 TRBV25-1 . TGTGCCAGCAGTGAAAGCTACGAGCAGTACTTC CASSESYEQYF
. TRBJ1-1 TRBV27 TRBD1 TGTGCCAGCAGTCTGACAGGGGGCTTCGGAGCTTTCTTT CASSLTGGFGAFF
. TRBJ1-1 TRBV5-1 . TGCGCCAGCAGCTTATTACAGACGAGGGACACTGAAGCTTTCTTT CASSLLQTRDTEAFF
once TRBJ1-4 TRBV7-6 . TGTGCCAGCAGCTTAGAACGGGGGCAAGGGGCAAAACTGTTTTTT CASSLERGQGAKLFF
. TRBJ2-5 TRBV5-5 . TGTGCCAGCAGCTTGATGAGTCAGCTGAAAGAGACCCAGTACTTC CASSLMSQLKETQYF
. TRBJ1-3 TRBV6-5 TRBD1 TGTGCCAGCATCGGGACAGGGGTCTCCAACACCATATATTTT CASIGTGVSNTIYF
. TRBJ1-2 TRBV19 TRBD1 TGTGCCACCACTGACAGGGCTAACTATGGCTACACCTTC CATTDRANYGYTF
. TRBJ2-2 TRBV15 . TGTGCCACCAGCAGGGGACACAAGAACACCGGGGAGCTGTTTTTT CATSRGHKNTGELFF
. TRBJ2-5 TRBV18 . TGTGCCAGCTCACCAGCCGGGCTCCACCAAGAGACCCAGTACTTC CASSPAGLHQETQYF
. TRBJ2-2 TRBV7-3 TRBD2 TGTGCCAGCAGGCTAGCGGGGGGAACCGGGGAGCTGTTTTTT CASRLAGGTGELFF
. TRBJ2-7 TRBV5-1 . TGCGCCAGCAGCACTAGCAGGCACGAGCAGTACTTC CASSTSRHEQYF
. TRBJ2-3 TRBV5-1 . TGCGCCAGCAGAGACGCAGATACGCAGTATTTT CASRDADTQYF
. TRBJ2-2 TRBV21-1 . TGTGCCAGCAGCAAGTGGACTAGCGGGAAAAGGACCGGGGAGCTGTTTTTT CASSKWTSGKRTGELFF
. TRBJ2-3 TRBV7-2 . TGTGCCAGCAGCTCGTGGGCCCTCACAGATACGCAGTATTTT CASSSWALTDTQYF
. TRBJ1-2 TRBV28 . TGTGCCAGCAGTTTACCGCAGGGGAACGGCTACACCTTC CASSLPQGNGYTF
once TRBJ1-2 TRBV19 . TGTGCCAGTAGTATCCAGGGGTCTGGGGGCTACACCTTC CASSIQGSGGYTF
. TRBJ1-1 TRBV5-4 TRBD1 TGTGCCAGCAGCCGACCTTCAAGGGGACAGGGGAAGTCGCTAAACACTGAAGCTTTCTTT CASSRPSRGQGKSLNTEAFF
. TRBJ2-6 TRBV28 . TGTGCCAGCAGTTTTCCGGGTAATGGGGCCAACGTCCTGACTTTC CASSFPGNGANVLTF
. TRBJ2-6 TRBV19 TRBD1 TGTGCCAGTAATGAAGTGGGACAGAGCTCTGGGGCCAACGTCCTGACTTTC CASNEVGQSSGANVLTF
. TRBJ2-3 TRBV4-2 TRBD2 TGTGCCAGCAGCCCAGCTCGACTAGCGACTAGCACAGATACGCAGTATTTT CASSPARLATSTDTQYF
. TRBJ2-2 TRBV7-2 . TGTGCCAGCAGCTTAGTGGCGGTGGGGGAGCTGTTTTTT CASSLVAVGELFF
. TRBJ2-5 TRBV7-2 . TGTGCCAGCAGCTTCCACCGGGGACAAGAGACCCAGTACTTC CASSFHRGQETQYF
. TRBJ2-2 TRBV11-3 . TGTGCCAGCAGCTTAGTAGGGTACACCGGGGAGCTGTTTTTT CASSLVGYTGELFF
. TRBJ2-3 TRBV18 . TGTGCCAGCTCACCCGGGATCACCACCACAGATACGCAGTATTTT CASSPGITTTDTQYF
once TRBJ1-2 TRBV28 . TGTGCCAGCAGTTTCACACCTAACTATGGCTACACCTTC CASSFTPNYGYTF
. TRBJ2-5 TRBV7-2 . TGTGCCAGCAGCTTAGTAGTAGCACAGGGTGAGACCCAGTACTTC CASSLVVAQGETQYF
. TRBJ1-2 TRBV28 TRBD1 TGTGCCAGCTGGGACAGCGATCGGTATGGCTACACCTTC CASWDSDRYGYTF
. TRBJ2-1 TRBV6-4 TRBD2 TGTGCCAGCCAAGAAGAGGTAGGGACTAGCGGGATGAATGAGCAGTTCTTC CASQEEVGTSGMNEQFF
. TRBJ2-5 TRBV27 TRBD1 TGTGCCAGCACCACAGGGGATATGAAGACCCAGTACTTC CASTTGDMKTQYF
. TRBJ1-1 TRBV7-8 TRBD1 TGTGCCAGCAGCTTAATGACAGGGGTCATGAACACTGAAGCTTTCTTT CASSLMTGVMNTEAFF
. TRBJ1-5 TRBV6-1 . TGTGCCAGCACGTTGGTAGGAGTGGGCAATCAGCCCCAGCATTTT CASTLVGVGNQPQHF
. TRBJ1-1 TRBV28 TRBD1 TGTGCCAGCAGGCTCGGACAGGTCATGAACACTGAAGCTTTCTTT CASRLGQVMNTEAFF
. TRBJ2-7 TRBV7-9 TRBD1 TGTGCCAGCAGTGGCAGCCGGGGACAGGGGTTACTGTACGAGCAGTACTTC CASSGSRGQGLLYEQYF
. TRBJ2-1 TRBV6-4 TRBD2 TGTGCCAGCAGTGACCCGGGACTAGCAAGTGAGCAGTTCTTC CASSDPGLASEQFF
. TRBJ2-7 TRBV28 TRBD2 TGTGCCAGCAGTTTAACTAGCGGGGCCTACGAGCAGTACTTC CASSLTSGAYEQYF
once TRBJ2-7 TRBV28 . TGTGCCAGCAAGGACGGCAGGTACTACGAGCAGTACTTC CASKDGRYYEQYF
. TRBJ1-2 TRBV28 . TGTGCCAGCAGTTATACCGGCTCACAACTATTAGGAGGCTACACCTTC CASSYTGSQLLGGYTF
. TRBJ2-3 TRBV5-5 . TGTGCCAGCAGCTCGGGTCTAGGAGGCGGCGCAGATACGCAGTATTTT CASSSGLGGGADTQYF
. TRBJ1-5 TRBV19 . TGTGCCAGTAGTAACGGGGAATGGGATAGCAATCAGCCCCAGCATTTT CASSNGEWDSNQPQHF